The 7 T cell receptor beta chains in this list originate from one sample, sequenced in a study of graft-versus-host responses after intestinal transplantation. The table came from immunoSEQ multiplex PCR; TCRdb's copy has only in-frame clones and leaves some out. This table holds over 65,000 clones, around 92% found once. This material consisted of PBMCs, taken 98 days after intestinal transplantation. The receptors derive from a human patient who received an intestinal transplant, so some T cells may come from the graft donor.

This clone was observed a handful of times. The chain uses TRBV6-1 and TRBJ1-5; no definite D call. V dropped 0 bases and J dropped 7 bases, with 13 bases sitting between them. Germline values: CDR1 MNHNS, CDR2 SASEGT. CDR3 length: 15 amino acids. CDR3 residues: CASSEAPGPAQPQHF. The CDR3 region has the DNA TGTGCCAGCAGTGAAGCTCCCGGACCCGCCCAGCCCCAGCATTTT.

The table lists this clone with a count of one. This chain uses TRBV7-2 with TRBJ1-3; D not resolved. Germline V CDR1 and CDR2: SGHTA, FQGNSA. This CDR3 region has 12 residues. The germline V and J ends were trimmed by 5 bases and 2 bases, with 4 bases remaining between them. The DNA of the CDR3 is TGTGCCAGCAGCATTACTGGAAACACCATATATTTT. It specifies CASSITGNTIYF. The complete variable domain, with remaining parts taken from reference TRBV7-2 and TRBJ1-3, reads GAGVSQSPSNKVTEKGKDVELRCDPISGHTALYWYRQSLGQGLEFLIYFQGNSAPDKSGLPSDRFSAERTGGSVSTLTIQRTQQEDSAVYLCASSITGNTIYFGEGSWLTVV.

This clone was observed once. The chain joins TRBV28 to TRBJ2-7, with 8 bases identical to TRBD1. In germline, CDR1 is MDHEN, CDR2 SYDVKM. Trimming removed 3 bases from V and 1 base from J; junction bases left unmatched: 11. The CDR3 is 17 amino acids. The CDR3 reads CASSFSPDRGGSYEQYF. The CDR3 bases are TGTGCCAGCAGTTTTTCACCCGACAGGGGTGGTTCCTACGAGCAGTACTTC.

The chain uses TRBV6-6 and TRBJ2-7; 8 bases line up with TRBD2. The CDR3 has 15 residues. V trimming: 5 bases; J trimming: 6 bases; junction bases outside the gene matches: 12. Looked up from germline, CDR1 is MNHNY and CDR2 is SVGAGI (reference sequence). CDR3 region: CASSDTSGAGSEQYF. CDR3 DNA: TGTGCCAGCAGTGACACTAGCGGTGCGGGCTCCGAGCAGTACTTC.

The rearrangement joins TRBV6-6 to TRBJ2-7; D unclear. CDR1 and CDR2 from the germline V gene are MNHNY and SVGAGI (reference sequence). The germline V and J ends were trimmed by 2 bases and 3 bases, with 11 bases remaining between them. The CDR3 contains 14 residues. The CDR3 is CASSYNSDSYEQYF. In DNA form, the CDR3 reads TGTGCCAGCAGTTACAACAGCGATAGCTACGAGCAGTACTTC.

The chain has TRBV7-2 and TRBJ2-5; TRBD1 matches at 11 bases. Germline-derived CDR1 and CDR2 are SGHTA and FQGNSA. V dropped 3 bases and J dropped 1; count of bases not matched to a gene: 10. The CDR3 runs 18 residues. The CDR3 region is CASSFPRTGGHLQETQYF. DNA of the CDR3: TGTGCCAGCAGCTTCCCTCGGACAGGGGGCCACCTCCAAGAGACCCAGTACTTC. Full variable domain (outside the CDR3, taken from reference TRBV7-2 and TRBJ2-5): GAGVSQSPSNKVTEKGKDVELRCDPISGHTALYWYRQSLGQGLEFLIYFQGNSAPDKSGLPSDRFSAERTGGSVSTLTIQRTQQEDSAVYLCASSFPRTGGHLQETQYFGPGTRLLVL.

V usage is TRBV5-6 and J usage is TRBJ1-5; D is possibly TRBD1 (5 bases). Looked up from germline, CDR1 is SGHDT and CDR2 is YYEEEE. This CDR3 is 15 amino acids long. V dropped 0 bases and J dropped 9 bases, with 16 bases sitting between them. CDR3 sequence (DNA): TGTGCCAGCAGCTTGGCCGGGGACTCCGTCGGGCCCCAGCATTTT. It codes for CASSLAGDSVGPQHF.